The entry below describes one T cell receptor beta chain. The source of the sample is a study of cytomegalovirus exposure and HLA in healthy donors. The germline CDR1 and CDR2 sequences are SGHVS and FNYEAQ. V was pared by 5 bases and J by 0 bases, with 11 bases between. The CDR3 extends over 15 amino acids. 60 Vbeta and 13 Jbeta primers were used in PCR. Produced via immunoSEQ multiplex PCR; TCRdb's table is partial and in-frame only. The top ten clones hold less than 4% of a sample with about 190,000 clones, 74% of them seen once. This chain connects TRBV7-6 to TRBJ2-1; no definite D call. This clonotype was sampled from a woman aged 30 to 39 in good health and CMV-seropositive. Sequencing was carried out using PBMCs. The CDR3 DNA reads TGTGCCAGCAGCGCCTCCGTGAGCTCCTACAATGAGCAGTTCTTC. Residues: CASSASVSSYNEQFF.